These 2 T cell receptor beta chains originate from one sample sequenced in a study of blood T cell repertoires in COVID-19. TCRdb's table, derived via immunoSEQ multiplex PCR, lists solely in-frame clones and lacks some. Counted here are 30,000 or so clones, 90% occurring once; the ten biggest clones make up more than 0.8%. The source material was peripheral blood. All receptors come from a man in his 70s with active or convalescent COVID-19.

V usage is TRBV15 and J usage is TRBJ1-3; weak D call: TRBD1 (5 bases). The CDR3 spans 16 residues. CDR1 and CDR2 from the germline V gene are LNHNV and YYDKDF (reference sequence). Trimming took 5 bases from V and 0 from J, leaving 14 bases between them. The CDR3 reads CATSRGGVNSGNTIYF. The CDR3 DNA is TGTGCCACCAGCCGGGGGGGGGTTAACTCTGGAAACACCATATATTTT.

This clone was seen just once. The J gene is TRBJ1-2, the V gene TRBV5-6, with TRBD1 identical over 9 bases. The junction had 5 bases not matched to a gene; V was cut back by 4 bases and J by 7 bases. The germline V gene has CDR1 SGHDT and CDR2 YYEEEE. This CDR3 spans 13 amino acids. The CDR3 region has the DNA TGTGCCAGCAGCAGGGGACAGGGCGGTGGCTACACCTTC. It specifies CASSRGQGGGYTF.